The 18 T cell receptor beta chains below come from one sample, sequenced in a study of blood T cell repertoires in COVID-19. Here immunoSEQ multiplex PCR was the method, and the copy in TCRdb shows in-frame clones only, minus some. The sample includes roughly 140,000 clones, approximately 80% of them seen just once. The source material was peripheral blood. These receptor sequences come from a human donor with acute or convalescent COVID-19. The donor label of this sample is uncertain.

The V and J genes are TRBV19 and TRBJ1-1, with a weak D call TRBD1 (5 bases). The germline V gene has CDR1 LNHDA and CDR2 SQIVND (reference sequence). V lost 6 bases and J 3 bases, leaving 14 bases between the germline ends. The CDR3 spans 14 residues. CDR3 bases: TGTGCCAGTAGAATCACAGGTGGGGACACTGAAGCTTTCTTT. Translated: CASRITGGDTEAFF. Full variable domain (remainder filled in from reference TRBV19 and TRBJ1-1): DGGITQSPKYLFRKEGQNVTLSCEQNLNHDAMYWYRQDPGQGLRLIYYSQIVNDFQKGDIAEGYSVSREKKESFPLTVTSAQKNPTAFYLCASRITGGDTEAFFGQGTRLTVV.

The rearrangement uses TRBV2 and TRBJ2-1, with TRBD2 matching over 10 bases. The CDR3 is 15 amino acids. V shed 5 bases and J 5 bases; nucleotides not matched to a gene: 6. CDR1 and CDR2 (germline): SNHLY, FYNNEI. CDR3 region: CASSSSGGAHNEQFF. In DNA form, the CDR3 reads TGTGCCAGCAGTTCCAGCGGGGGGGCACACAATGAGCAGTTCTTC.

The chain recombines TRBV3-1 (or the pseudogene TRBV3-2) with TRBJ1-2, with TRBD1 matching 10 bases. The V and J ends lost 6 bases and 7 bases, in that order; junction bases with no gene match: 8. CDR1 is LGHDT, CDR2 YNNKEL, per germline (reference sequence). The CDR3 has 14 residues. CDR3 region: CASSLDRGRLGYTF. DNA for the CDR3: TGTGCCAGCAGTCTCGACAGGGGGCGGCTTGGCTACACCTTC.

The chain links TRBV3-1 (or the pseudogene TRBV3-2) to TRBJ2-2; the match to TRBD2 covers 13 bases. V was pared by 8 bases and J by 4 bases, with 16 bases of the junction left unmatched. The length of the CDR3 is 19 residues. The germline V gene encodes CDR1 LGHDT and CDR2 YNNKEL (reference sequence). The CDR3 loop is CASGPGLGLAGVSTGELFF. CDR3 DNA sequence: TGTGCCAGCGGACCGGGACTAGGACTAGCGGGGGTGTCCACCGGGGAGCTGTTTTTT.

The chain employs TRBV4-1 and TRBJ1-1, with a weak D call TRBD1 (6 bases). The length of the CDR3 is 16 residues. V lost 0 bases and J lost 2, with 13 bases in between. Germline CDR1 and CDR2: MGHRA and YSYEKL. This CDR3 is CASSQDGIGGNTEAFF. The CDR3 region has the DNA TGCGCCAGCAGCCAAGATGGGATAGGGGGAAACACTGAAGCTTTCTTT.

The chain couples TRBV4-1 to TRBJ1-6; 9 nucleotides line up with TRBD1. Trimming at V came to 0 bases and at J to 2 bases, leaving 2 bases not matched to a gene. Germline V gives CDR1 MGHRA, CDR2 YSYEKL. The CDR3 length is 17 residues. CDR3 sequence reads: CASSQDGDRAYNSPLHF. Here the CDR3 DNA reads TGCGCCAGCAGCCAAGATGGGGACAGGGCCTATAATTCACCCCTCCACTTT.

V gene TRBV27 combines with J gene TRBJ1-2, with 9 bases identical to TRBD1. V shed 8 bases and J 3 bases; nucleotides not matched to a gene: 4. This CDR3 is built from 13 residues. CDR1 is MNHEY, CDR2 SMNVEV, per germline (reference sequence). CDR3 amino acids: CASGQGKDYGYTF. Here the CDR3 DNA reads TGTGCCAGCGGACAGGGGAAGGACTATGGCTACACCTTC.

The chain is built from TRBV2 and TRBJ1-1, with 8 bases identical to TRBD1. V lost 7 bases and J lost 0; bases outside the gene matches: 1. Germline lookup yields CDR1 SNHLY and CDR2 FYNNEI. The CDR3 covers 13 residues. CDR3 DNA: TGTGCCAGCAAGGACAGGGTGAACACTGAAGCTTTCTTT. Protein sequence: CASKDRVNTEAFF. The full variable domain, in which reference TRBV2 and TRBJ1-1 provide the parts outside the CDR3, is EPEVTQTPSHQVTQMGQEVILRCVPISNHLYFYWYRQILGQKVEFLVSFYNNEISEKSEIFDDQFSVERPDGSNFTLKIRSTKLEDSAMYFCASKDRVNTEAFFGQGTRLTVV.

This clone appeared many times. The chain joins TRBV11-2 to TRBJ2-2, with 7 positions matching TRBD1. Germline V gene data show CDR1 as SGHAT and CDR2 as FQNNGV. V was pared by 2 bases and J by 4 bases, with 4 bases of the junction left unmatched. This CDR3 has 15 residues. The CDR3 bases are TGTGCCAGCAGCTTATTTCACAGGGGCACCGGGGAGCTGTTTTTT. It yields the protein CASSLFHRGTGELFF.

Regarding this clone: Its ends do not fully match the called genes, so a read error is possible. The V and J genes are TRBV5-1 and TRBJ1-3, with D perhaps TRBD1 (5 bases). The CDR3 has 16 amino acids. Germline V gene lookup returns CDR1 SGHRS and CDR2 YFSETQ. The CDR3 DNA sequence: TGCGCCAGCAGCTTTGACAGACCCACAGCAGGAAATACCATATATTTT. Protein product: CASSFDRPTAGNTIYF.

The rearrangement links TRBV5-4 to TRBJ1-1; D is undetermined. Germline values: CDR1 SGHNT, CDR2 YYREEE (reference sequence). This CDR3 spans 12 amino acids. Deletions cut 0 bases from V and 7 bases from J, with 7 bases between. The CDR3 protein is CASSLASSEAFF. The CDR3 DNA reads TGTGCCAGCAGCTTGGCCTCGAGTGAAGCTTTCTTT.

CDR3: CASSAGTGHSEQYV. CDR3 bases: TGTGCCAGCTCCGCCGGGACAGGACACTCCGAGCAGTACGTC. The chain couples TRBV18 to TRBJ2-7; the match to TRBD1 covers 8 bases. The CDR3 is made up of 14 amino acids. Germline CDR1 reads KGHSH; CDR2 reads LQKENI. V trimming: 6 bases; J trimming: 6 bases; junction bases outside the gene matches: 10.

This clone was found once. V usage is TRBV6-5 and J usage is TRBJ1-1; D not certain. CDR1 and CDR2 from the germline V gene are MNHEY and SVGAGI. This CDR3 spans 14 amino acids. V lost 2 bases, J lost 5 bases, and 12 bases lay in between. CDR3 sequence reads: CASSYIRGGTEAFF. The CDR3 nucleotides are TGTGCCAGCAGTTACATCCGAGGTGGGACTGAAGCTTTCTTT.

This clone appeared once. This chain uses TRBV2 with TRBJ1-5; D perhaps matches TRBD1 (6 bases). This CDR3 is built from 17 residues. The V gene's germline CDR1 is SNHLY and CDR2 FYNNEI. V was clipped by 3 bases and J by 5 bases, with 20 bases between them. CDR3: CASSDSLVQGFDQPQHF. The CDR3 DNA reads as TGTGCCAGCAGTGACTCACTCGTACAGGGTTTCGATCAGCCCCAGCATTTT.

This CDR3 reads CASSYSKYSNQPQHF. For the CDR3, the DNA is TGTGCCAGCAGTTACAGCAAGTATAGCAATCAGCCCCAGCATTTT. The gene calls are TRBV6-5 and TRBJ1-5; D ambiguous. This CDR3 contains 15 residues. Germline CDR1 is MNHEY and CDR2 is SVGAGI. V lost 2 bases and J 0 bases, leaving 8 bases between the germline ends.

V and J are TRBV18 and TRBJ1-2; D not certain. The V gene lost 4 bases and the J gene lost 6 bases, with 12 bases spanning the gap. Germline V CDR1 and CDR2: KGHSH, LQKENI. CDR3 length equals 13 residues. The CDR3 sequence: CASSLTRGNGYTF. For the CDR3, the DNA is TGTGCCAGCTCACTTACCCGCGGTAATGGCTACACCTTC.

This clone was seen many times. The V and J genes are TRBV29-1 and TRBJ1-1; D gene uncertain. The V end lost 1 base, the J end lost 6 bases, and 15 bases lay between the germline ends. Germline V lookup: CDR1 SQVTM, CDR2 ANQGSEA. This CDR3 comprises 14 residues. The CDR3 DNA sequence: TGCAGCGTTGAAGGGTATCAAGGGAGTGCTGAAGCTTTCTTT. Its translation is CSVEGYQGSAEAFF.

The V gene is TRBV5-6, the J gene TRBJ1-2; TRBD1 matches at 7 bases. Looked up from germline, CDR1 is SGHDT and CDR2 is YYEEEE. Trimming cost V 3 bases and J 3 bases; bases outside gene matches: 14. The CDR3 loop spans 17 amino acids. The DNA for the CDR3 is TGTGCCAGCAGCTCGTTACCGCGACAGGGACCAGACTATGGCTACACCTTC. This codes for CASSSLPRQGPDYGYTF. Filled out from reference TRBV5-6 and TRBJ1-2, the complete variable domain reads DAGVTQSPTHLIKTRGQQVTLRCSPKSGHDTVSWYQQALGQGPQFIFQYYEEEERQRGNFPDRFSGHQFPNYSSELNVNALLLGDSALYLCASSSLPRQGPDYGYTFGSGTRLTVV.